These 21 T cell receptor beta chains share one sample of origin, sequenced in a study of T cells in Graves' hyperthyroidism and ophthalmopathy. Amplification yielded TCR beta CDR3 regions, with RNA transcripts as the source. The HTBI primer set served for first-round RT-PCR of the TCR CDR3. TCRdb independently ran MiXCR on the multiplex PCR reads; one entry per CDR3 protein. Of more than 50,000 distinct CDR3 sequences listed, around half are singletons. The source material was blood. These receptor sequences come from a woman in her 30s with Graves' ophthalmopathy.

This clonotype is medium-sized by share. The chain is built from TRBV25-1 and TRBJ2-7, with 9 bases aligning to TRBD1. In germline, CDR1 is MGHDK, CDR2 SYGVNS. The CDR3 is 15 amino acids. The junction had 6 bases not matched to a gene; V was cut back by 3 bases and J by 3 bases. The CDR3 here is CASSDVTGGSYEQYF. The CDR3 DNA follows: TGTGCCAGCAGTGATGTGACAGGGGGAAGCTACGAGCAGTACTTC.

This clonotype was seen at least ten times. One base away lies a much larger clone, so this may be a sequencing read error. The CDR3 carries no conserved terminal phenylalanine or tryptophan, so it likely arises from a read error. This chain joins TRBV5-6 and TRBJ2-7; D not certain. Germline V lookup: CDR1 SGHDT, CDR2 YYEEEE. Trimming stripped 3 bases from V and 3 bases from J, with 19 bases between. CDR3 length: 16 residues. CDR3 bases: TGTGCCAGCAGCTCCAAGGTTGCCGCATTTGACTACGAGCAGTACCTC. Translating gives CASSSKVAAFDYEQYL.

The sample holds one count of this clonotype. The chain couples TRBV20-1 to TRBJ2-3, with 7 bases aligning to TRBD2. V shed 0 bases and J 2 bases; nucleotides not matched to a gene: 8. Germline assignment: CDR1 DFQATT and CDR2 SNEGSKA (reference sequence). This CDR3 is 16 amino acids long. CDR3 loop: CSARDLAGVFTDTQYF. CDR3 DNA sequence: TGCAGTGCTAGAGATCTCGCGGGAGTGTTCACAGATACGCAGTATTTT.

This clonotype was counted ten times or more. The chain has TRBV6-6 and TRBJ2-2; 7 nucleotides align to TRBD1. The CDR3 runs to 16 residues. V dropped 2 bases and J dropped 0; count of bases not matched to a gene: 3. CDR1 is MNHNY, CDR2 SVGAGI, per germline (reference sequence). The CDR3 is CASSYPTGANTGELFF. The DNA for the CDR3 is TGTGCCAGCAGTTACCCTACAGGGGCGAACACCGGGGAGCTGTTTTTT.

Details on this clonotype: The missing conserved phenylalanine or tryptophan at the end of this CDR3 makes a read error likely. The gene calls are TRBV19 and TRBJ2-2, with 7 bases that match TRBD1. The germline V gene encodes CDR1 LNHDA and CDR2 SQIVND (reference sequence). This CDR3 has 15 residues. As DNA, the CDR3 is TGTGCCGGTAGTATGGGACAGATAAACACCGGGGAGCTGTTTTCT. This codes for CAGSMGQINTGELFS.

At least ten counts were recorded for this clonotype. The rearrangement links TRBV7-2 to TRBJ2-3; no firm D call. The germline V gene has CDR1 SGHTA and CDR2 FQGNSA. This CDR3 has 13 residues. The V and J ends lost 4 bases and 2 bases respectively, with 7 bases between them. CDR3 residues: CASSSGYTDTQYF. CDR3 sequence (DNA): TGTGCCAGCAGCTCAGGATACACAGATACGCAGTATTTT.

This clonotype was found once. V and J are TRBV7-9 and TRBJ2-3, with D possibly matching TRBD2 (5 bases). Trimming cost V 4 bases and J 1 base, with 18 bases left between them. This CDR3 is built from 17 residues. Germline CDR1 is SEHNR and CDR2 is FQNEAQ (reference sequence). CDR3 nucleotides: TGTGCCAGCAGCTCGACCCCCACTAGTTCAGGCACAGATACGCAGTATTTT. Translation: CASSSTPTSSGTDTQYF.

This clonotype was seen many times. This chain links TRBV28 with TRBJ2-5; no firm D call. CDR3 length: 15 amino acids. The ends were cut back, 4 bases at V and 3 bases at J, with 15 bases in the middle. Germline CDR1 and CDR2: MDHEN and SYDVKM. CDR3 sequence: CASSSPTRSKETQYF. In nucleotides, the CDR3 is TGTGCCAGCAGTTCCCCGACAAGGAGTAAAGAGACCCAGTACTTC.

The rearrangement links TRBV10-2 to TRBJ2-7; 7 nucleotides agree with TRBD1. The CDR3 has 12 amino acids. The J segment lost 6 bases and the V segment lost 8 bases, leaving 7 bases of the junction unmatched. The V gene's germline CDR1 is WSHSY and CDR2 SAAADI. Here the CDR3 DNA reads TGCGCCAGCGGGACAGCGAAAACCGAGCAGTACTTC. As protein: CASGTAKTEQYF.

On this clonotype itself: At one of its ends the junction is not consistent with the germline gene, which may arise from a read error. V gene TRBV12-3 or TRBV12-4 combines with J gene TRBJ1-5; D is ambiguous. The CDR3 spans 12 residues. CDR3 loop: CASGFAGQPQHF. CDR3 nucleotides: TGTGCCAGCGGTTTTGCAGGCCAGCCCCAGCACTTT.

The chain has TRBV25-1 and TRBJ2-3; possible D gene TRBD2, 6 bases. Germline CDR1 MGHDK, CDR2 SYGVNS. Deletions cut 4 bases from V and 2 bases from J, with 13 bases between. CDR3 length: 15 amino acids. The CDR3 DNA reads TGTGCCAGCAGTGCCCTAGGACTACCCACAGATACGCAGTATTTT. Translating gives CASSALGLPTDTQYF.

On this clonotype itself: This sequence may be a read error, since a much larger clone differs from it by one base. The V gene is TRBV30, the J gene TRBJ1-2; D not certain. The CDR3 runs to 12 residues. Per germline, CDR1 GTSNPN and CDR2 SVGIG (reference sequence). The CDR3 nucleotides read TGTGCCTGGAGTGCGGCAGGCTATGGCTACTCCTTC. It translates to CAWSAAGYGYSF.

As to this clonotype: A single base separates this from a much larger clone, so it may be a read error. The V gene is TRBV30, the J gene TRBJ2-3; D is uncertain. Germline loops: CDR1 GTSNPN, CDR2 SVGIG (reference sequence). The CDR3 consists of 11 residues. The CDR3 DNA reads TGTGCCCGGAGTCCAAAAGATACGCAGTATTTT. It yields the protein CARSPKDTQYF.

This clonotype appeared many times. The chain couples TRBV6-5 to TRBJ2-7; the D is unclear. Germline V gene sequence: CDR1 MNHEY, CDR2 SVGAGI. Trimming removed 5 bases from V and 1 base from J, with 6 bases in between. This CDR3 comprises 12 residues. The CDR3, as DNA: TGTGCCAGCAGTGTCGGATCCTACGAGCAGTACTTC. Amino acid sequence: CASSVGSYEQYF.

This clonotype was seen repeatedly, ten times or more. The chain employs TRBV5-1 and TRBJ2-3, with 14 bases that match TRBD2. Germline CDR1 and CDR2: SGHRS and YFSETQ. CDR3 length: 18 residues. Trimming removed 3 bases from V and 2 bases from J; junction bases left unmatched: 8. The DNA for the CDR3 is TGCGCCAGCAGCTGGGGGACTAGCGGGAGTGGGCTCACAGATACGCAGTATTTT. This gives the protein CASSWGTSGSGLTDTQYF.

The chain uses TRBV7-2 and TRBJ1-4; maybe TRBD1 (5 bases). Germline assignment: CDR1 SGHTA and CDR2 FQGNSA. V was shortened by 5 bases and J by 2 bases, with 15 bases between the two germline ends. The CDR3 is 16 amino acids. The CDR3 coding sequence is TGTGCCAGCAGCCCCTTGGGACTCGGCACTAATGAAAAACTGTTTTTT. Its translation is CASSPLGLGTNEKLFF. Full variable domain (outside the CDR3, taken from reference TRBV7-2 and TRBJ1-4): GAGVSQSPSNKVTEKGKDVELRCDPISGHTALYWYRQSLGQGLEFLIYFQGNSAPDKSGLPSDRFSAERTGGSVSTLTIQRTQQEDSAVYLCASSPLGLGTNEKLFFGSGTQLSVL.

This clonotype was seen only once. The chain is built from TRBV12-3 or TRBV12-4 and TRBJ2-1; 8 nucleotides agree with TRBD2. The trim removed 2 bases at V and 9 bases at J, leaving 3 bases unmatched. The CDR3 extends over 13 amino acids. The CDR3 region has the DNA TGTGCCAGCAGTTTAAGCGGGAGTGGTGAGCAGTTCTTC. It specifies CASSLSGSGEQFF.

This clonotype was seen ten or more times. It may be a read error: a sequence one base away is much more abundant. CDR3 in amino acids: CASSTDQGAGELFF. The CDR3 DNA reads as TGTGCCAGTAGTACCGATCAGGGTGCTGGGGAGCTGTTTTTT. The chain is built from TRBV19 and TRBJ2-2, with a tentative D call TRBD1 (5 bases). CDR1 and CDR2 (germline): LNHDA, SQIVND (reference sequence). This CDR3 spans 14 amino acids. Trimming took 4 bases from V and 8 from J, leaving 14 bases between them.

As concerns this clonotype: A much larger clonotype is one base distant, so this may be a read error. V and J are TRBV28 and TRBJ1-4; TRBD1 might be the D (6 bases). This CDR3 has 15 residues. CDR1 is MDHEN and CDR2 is SYDVKM in the germline V gene. Trimming removed 6 bases at V and 5 bases at J, with 16 bases between. This CDR3 is CASRMSGTINEKLFF. CDR3 in DNA: TGTGCCAGCAGGATGTCCGGGACAATAAATGAAAAACTGTTTTTT.

About this clonotype itself: The CDR3 ends on some other residue instead of the conserved phenylalanine or tryptophan, so this is likely a read error. The DNA is left out, because the CDR3 cannot be placed on it with certainty; the CDR3 is given as TCRdb lists it. V gene TRBV20-1 combines with J gene TRBJ1-2; TRBD1 is the table's D call, not checked against the DNA. Germline CDR1 reads DFQATT; CDR2 reads SNEGSKA (reference sequence). The CDR3 is 14 amino acids in total, end residues counted. The CDR3 sequence is CSAIRQGLNYGYAL.

CDR3 sequence (DNA): TGTGCCAGCAGCCAGGGACATTTACAAGATCAGCCCCAGCATTTT. It encodes CASSQGHLQDQPQHF. The rearrangement joins TRBV3-1 to TRBJ1-5, with D possibly being TRBD1 (6 bases). The length of the CDR3 is 15 residues. Germline values: CDR1 LGHDT, CDR2 YNNKEL (reference sequence). V was shortened by 3 bases and J by 5 bases, with 14 bases between the two germline ends.